These T cell receptor beta chains were read from a single sample in a study of T cell changes during pregnancy in multiple sclerosis. Sequencing was performed with immunoSEQ multiplex PCR; in TCRdb, only in-frame clones are kept and a portion is missing. The sample includes under 15,000 clones, around 94% seen only once; the top ten take around 0.31%. The starting material was CD4+ T cells from peripheral blood mononuclear cells, obtained before pregnancy. These receptors all come from a female donor with multiple sclerosis, enrolled in a pregnancy study. Each CDR3 is given with its conserved first and last residue. The D gene is left open where the match is weak. Part of the rows lack a size; the others show once, few, many or a class for expanded clones.

d_call	v_call	j_call	clone_size	cdr3_aa	cdr3_nt
NA	TRBV19	TRBJ1-5	NA	CASSQLAEGPQHF	TGTGCCAGTAGTCAGCTAGCTGAAGGGCCCCAGCATTTT
TRBD2	TRBV10-2	TRBJ2-7	NA	CASSVPGGARDEQYF	TGCGCCAGCAGTGTCCCGGGGGGGGCGCGGGACGAGCAGTACTTC
NA	TRBV15	TRBJ2-7	NA	CATSREGDYEQYF	TGTGCCACCAGCAGAGAAGGAGACTACGAGCAGTACTTC
NA	TRBV7-6	TRBJ1-4	NA	CASSLAQRDANEKLFF	TGTGCCAGCAGCTTAGCCCAGAGGGATGCTAATGAAAAACTGTTTTTT
NA	TRBV7-6	TRBJ2-1	once	CASSLVTAGAAQRDEQFF	TGTGCCAGCAGCTTAGTCACGGCTGGGGCAGCTCAAAGAGATGAGCAGTTCTTC
TRBD1	TRBV6-1	TRBJ2-7	once	CASSSGTGPFEQYF	TGTGCCAGCAGTTCCGGGACAGGGCCATTCGAGCAGTACTTC
NA	TRBV19	TRBJ1-6	NA	CASSIQGFTNSPLHF	TGTGCCAGTAGTATACAGGGATTCACCAATTCACCCCTCCACTTT
NA	TRBV2	TRBJ1-2	NA	CASSPRGGVMDGYTF	TGTGCCAGCAGTCCGCGGGGAGGGGTAATGGATGGCTACACCTTC
TRBD2	TRBV5-1	TRBJ2-3	NA	CASSYSLAGGPDTQYF	TGCGCCAGCAGCTACAGCCTAGCGGGGGGGCCGGATACGCAGTATTTT
NA	TRBV27	TRBJ1-6	NA	CASSLWAPSPLHF	TGTGCCAGCAGTTTATGGGCTCCTTCACCCCTCCACTTT
NA	TRBV5-4	TRBJ1-1	NA	CASSPGGSRNTEAFF	TGTGCCAGCAGTCCCGGGGGAAGTAGGAACACTGAAGCTTTCTTT
NA	TRBV5-4	TRBJ1-2	once	CASRLSGRQIYGYTF	TGTGCCAGCAGGTTATCGGGTCGGCAGATCTATGGCTACACCTTC
TRBD1	TRBV6-6	TRBJ2-1	NA	CASSRGQGNNEQFF	TGTGCCAGCAGTAGAGGACAGGGTAACAATGAGCAGTTCTTC
NA	TRBV7-3	TRBJ1-1	NA	CASSPDRMNTEAFF	TGTGCCAGCAGCCCCGACAGGATGAACACTGAAGCTTTCTTT
NA	TRBV9	TRBJ2-3	once	CASSVDGGATDTQYF	TGTGCCAGCAGCGTAGATGGTGGAGCGACAGATACGCAGTATTTT
NA	TRBV5-4	TRBJ1-1	NA	CASSLVGRSSTEAFF	TGTGCCAGCAGCTTGGTTGGGAGGAGTAGCACTGAAGCTTTCTTT
NA	TRBV5-1	TRBJ1-1	NA	CASSPTPVPTMNTEAFF	TGCGCCAGCTCTCCCACCCCTGTCCCTACCATGAACACTGAAGCTTTCTTT
NA	TRBV10-3	TRBJ2-7	NA	CAISESEADFSYEQYF	TGTGCCATCAGTGAGTCCGAGGCAGACTTCTCCTACGAGCAGTACTTC
NA	TRBV27	TRBJ1-1	NA	CATSRGSNEAFF	TGTGCCACCTCCCGGGGGAGTAATGAAGCTTTCTTT
NA	TRBV6-1	TRBJ1-2	NA	CASRTVDGYTF	TGTGCCAGCAGGACAGTAGATGGCTACACCTTC
NA	TRBV5-1	TRBJ1-5	NA	CASSLGQPNQPQHF	TGCGCCAGCAGCTTGGGACAGCCCAATCAGCCCCAGCATTTT
NA	TRBV12-5	TRBJ2-7	NA	CASGLGEDIYLYEQYF	TGTGCTAGTGGTTTGGGGGAGGACATTTACCTCTACGAGCAGTACTTC
NA	TRBV29-1	TRBJ2-5	NA	CSVERQGGETQYF	TGCAGCGTGGAAAGACAGGGAGGAGAGACCCAGTACTTC
NA	TRBV5-1	TRBJ2-1	NA	CASSLVAQLVNEQFF	TGCGCCAGCAGCTTGGTTGCCCAATTAGTCAATGAGCAGTTCTTC
NA	TRBV6-1	TRBJ2-3	once	CASSEFRSDTQYF	TGTGCCAGCAGTGAATTTCGGTCAGATACGCAGTATTTT
NA	TRBV5-1	TRBJ1-5	NA	CASSLGGYSNQPQHF	TGCGCCAGCAGCTTGGGAGGATATAGCAATCAGCCCCAGCATTTT
TRBD2	TRBV19	TRBJ2-5	NA	CASSRGGLAGDLYQETQYF	TGTGCCAGTAGTAGGGGGGGACTAGCGGGGGACCTGTACCAAGAGACCCAGTACTTC
NA	TRBV5-4	TRBJ2-7	NA	CASSLGEREQYF	TGTGCCAGCAGCCTGGGGGAGCGGGAGCAGTACTTC
NA	TRBV6-5	TRBJ1-4	NA	CASREAATNEKLFF	TGTGCCAGCAGAGAGGCTGCAACTAATGAAAAACTGTTTTTT
NA	TRBV19	TRBJ2-5	once	CASSTDTRRETQYF	TGTGCCAGTAGTACTGATACTAGAAGGGAGACCCAGTACTTC
NA	TRBV5-4	TRBJ1-6	NA	CASSLGAGAQGNSPLHF	TGTGCCAGCAGCTTGGGTGCCGGGGCCCAGGGGAATTCACCCCTCCACTTT
NA	TRBV19	TRBJ1-2	NA	CASRGQGGVGGYTF	TGTGCCAGTAGGGGCCAGGGAGGTGTGGGTGGCTACACCTTC
NA	TRBV10-2	TRBJ1-1	NA	CASSELIWRGGQNTEAFF	TGCGCCAGCAGTGAGTTGATATGGAGAGGGGGACAGAACACTGAAGCTTTCTTT
TRBD1	TRBV2	TRBJ1-3	once	CASSEDRFGNTIYF	TGTGCCAGCAGCGAGGACAGGTTCGGAAACACCATATATTTT
NA	TRBV2	TRBJ1-1	NA	CASSWGGVDTEAFF	TGTGCCAGCAGTTGGGGAGGGGTTGACACTGAAGCTTTCTTT
NA	TRBV7-8	TRBJ2-6	NA	CASSYGQSSGANVLTF	TGTGCCAGCAGCTACGGACAGAGCTCTGGGGCCAACGTCCTGACTTTC
NA	TRBV11-2	TRBJ1-1	NA	CASSLREGTEAFF	TGTGCCAGCAGCCTCAGGGAGGGCACTGAAGCTTTCTTT
NA	TRBV7-9	TRBJ1-1	NA	CASSLRGITEAFF	TGTGCCAGCAGCTTAAGGGGAATCACTGAAGCTTTCTTT
NA	TRBV9	TRBJ1-1	NA	CASTRGGEFAEAFF	TGTGCCAGCACCCGGGGGGGGGAATTCGCTGAAGCTTTCTTT
TRBD2	TRBV9	TRBJ2-5	NA	CASSVDLRGGQETQYF	TGTGCCAGCAGCGTAGACCTGCGGGGGGGCCAAGAGACCCAGTACTTC
NA	TRBV4-1	TRBJ2-3	NA	CASSQVNLISTDTQYF	TGCGCCAGCAGCCAAGTGAACTTAATTAGCACAGATACGCAGTATTTT
NA	TRBV2	TRBJ2-5	NA	CARGKTGQETQYF	TGTGCCAGGGGGAAAACAGGGCAAGAGACCCAGTACTTC
NA	TRBV6-5	TRBJ2-7	once	CASSYDKRQIRYEQYF	TGTGCCAGCAGTTACGATAAGAGACAGATTCGCTACGAGCAGTACTTC
NA	TRBV11-2	TRBJ1-6	NA	CASSPSPGKGKPLHF	TGTGCCAGCAGCCCTAGCCCGGGAAAAGGGAAACCCCTCCACTTT
NA	TRBV5-6	TRBJ1-6	NA	CASSSKRGPSYNSPLHF	TGTGCCAGCAGCTCAAAGCGGGGCCCCTCCTATAATTCACCCCTCCACTTT
NA	TRBV14	TRBJ1-2	NA	CASSQFVDQNYGYTF	TGTGCCAGCAGCCAATTCGTCGATCAGAACTATGGCTACACCTTC
TRBD2	TRBV7-3	TRBJ2-1	NA	CASSDIAGPRQFF	TGTGCCAGCAGCGACATAGCGGGGCCGCGGCAGTTCTTC
NA	TRBV27	TRBJ2-7	NA	CASSLSPGSSYEQYF	TGTGCCAGCAGTTTATCTCCGGGGAGCTCCTACGAGCAGTACTTC
NA	TRBV10-3	TRBJ2-5	NA	CAISESTGLLHQETQYF	TGTGCCATCAGTGAGTCTACAGGGCTGCTACACCAAGAGACCCAGTACTTC
TRBD1	TRBV7-9	TRBJ1-4	NA	CASSLAPGQLIATNEKLFF	TGTGCCAGCAGCTTAGCGCCGGGACAGTTGATTGCAACTAATGAAAAACTGTTTTTT
TRBD1	TRBV4-2	TRBJ2-3	NA	CASSLTIAFLGTDTDTQYF	TGTGCCAGCAGCCTTACAATAGCCTTTTTGGGGACAGACACAGATACGCAGTATTTT
NA	TRBV9	TRBJ2-1	NA	CASSAGTPQGHNEQFF	TGTGCCAGCAGCGCCGGGACACCCCAAGGCCACAATGAGCAGTTCTTC
TRBD2	TRBV5-5	TRBJ2-1	NA	CASSLVKLAGPSYNEQFF	TGTGCCAGCAGCTTGGTCAAGTTAGCGGGGCCATCCTACAATGAGCAGTTCTTC
NA	TRBV4-1	TRBJ1-1	NA	CASSHPRSLEAFF	TGCGCCAGCAGCCACCCGCGCTCGCTAGAAGCTTTCTTT
NA	TRBV18	TRBJ1-1	NA	CASSPPATGRAEAFF	TGTGCCAGCTCACCACCGGCGACGGGGAGGGCTGAAGCTTTCTTT
NA	TRBV7-9	TRBJ1-4	NA	CASSLAEGYNEKLFF	TGTGCCAGCAGTTTAGCGGAGGGGTACAATGAAAAACTGTTTTTT
NA	TRBV6-5	TRBJ2-1	NA	CASSFTGKSSYNEQFF	TGTGCCAGCAGTTTTACAGGGAAGAGCTCCTACAATGAGCAGTTCTTC
TRBD2	TRBV6-1	TRBJ2-5	NA	CASSTSGAPQETQYF	TGTGCCAGCAGTACTAGCGGGGCCCCCCAAGAGACCCAGTACTTC
NA	TRBV28	TRBJ2-1	NA	CASSSYNEQFF	TGTGCCAGCTCCTCTTACAATGAGCAGTTCTTC
NA	TRBV6-6	TRBJ2-5	NA	CASTDSYQETQYF	TGTGCCAGCACAGACAGCTACCAAGAGACCCAGTACTTC